These T cell receptor beta chains were read from a single sample in a study of T cells after posttransplantation cyclophosphamide. Assay used: immunoSEQ multiplex PCR; TCRdb lists only in-frame clones, some missing. The table has roughly 24,000 clones, more than 80% seen once. The input for sequencing was PBMCs, taken after an allogeneic stem cell transplant with a calcineurin inhibitor and methotrexate. These receptors all stem from a female patient aged 45-60 years who received an allogeneic stem cell transplant from an unrelated donor, was CMV-positive, and had chronic GVHD only. Some T cells may be transferred from the graft donor. CDR3s include the opening cysteine and the closing phenylalanine or tryptophan. Each record gives: V gene, J gene, CDR3 protein.

>TRBV6-5|TRBJ2-7
CASSPRGYEQYF
>TRBV12-5|TRBJ2-2
CASGLVGGGEYTGELFF
>TRBV9|TRBJ2-3
CASSSGGGTSRRTDTQYF
>TRBV19|TRBJ2-3
CASSRPISGLTDTQYF
>TRBV6-5|TRBJ2-2
CASRIQGASTGELFF
>TRBV27|TRBJ2-7
CASSEWRRALYEQYF
>TRBV13|TRBJ2-3
CASSATSGSTDTQYF
>TRBV27|TRBJ2-7
CASSLSAGRPGEQYF
>TRBV29-1|TRBJ2-1
CSAGPLNEQFF
>TRBV29-1|TRBJ1-2
CSVERTVYGYTF
>TRBV10-3|TRBJ1-1
CAISERDRGNTEAFF
>TRBV2|TRBJ1-5
CASSEPGQGDQPQHF
>TRBV18|TRBJ1-6
CASSDYGNNSPLHF
>TRBV28|TRBJ2-1
CASSLRGIALMGVEQFF
>TRBV6-1|TRBJ1-2
CATGGRDTFAYGYTF
>TRBV7-9|TRBJ2-1
CASSSALLDEQFF
>TRBV5-6|TRBJ2-7
CASSLAGETYEQYF
>TRBV30|TRBJ2-4
CAWIPTSGNIQYF
>TRBV5-1|TRBJ2-7
CASSSDGLAKRAYF
>TRBV7-9|TRBJ2-5
CASSPGTAQETQYF
>TRBV6-5|TRBJ2-3
CASSSTGSTDTQYF
>TRBV27|TRBJ1-1
CASSLRGQRLMNTEAFF
>TRBV19|TRBJ2-2
CASRDRANTGELFF
>TRBV29-1|TRBJ2-5
CSVEESGWETQYF
>TRBV29-1|TRBJ1-4
CSVEGFQDEKLFF
>TRBV2|TRBJ1-2
CASSEGRASWENGYTF
>TRBV19|TRBJ1-4
CASTLDSTNEKLFF
>TRBV7-2|TRBJ2-3
CASSLSGERRTDTQYF
>TRBV6-1|TRBJ1-1
CASSDPGIGAEAFF
>TRBV28|TRBJ2-7
CASSLSYSYEQYF
>TRBV27|TRBJ2-3
CASSFGGSTDTQYF
>TRBV18|TRBJ2-3
CASSPPRGSGVTSTDTQYF
>TRBV11-2|TRBJ2-1
CASSSPGGYNEQFF
>TRBV19|TRBJ2-2
CASSTDYTGELFF
>TRBV5-6|TRBJ2-2
CASSFLKAGRWTGELFF
>TRBV4-1|TRBJ1-2
CASSQPGQGYYGYTF
>TRBV30|TRBJ1-1
CAWRLGLQVNTEAFF
>TRBV29-1|TRBJ1-6
CSVSPGGQNSPLHF
>TRBV29-1|TRBJ2-3
CSVDRTSDSTDTQYF
>TRBV5-8|TRBJ1-3
CASNQQGYSGNTIYF
>TRBV6-5|TRBJ2-3
CASSALAGDADTQYF
>TRBV5-1|TRBJ2-5
CASSLVAGGGETQYF
>TRBV7-3|TRBJ1-1
CASSPTGGQGEAFF
>TRBV21-1|TRBJ1-1
CASSKAWGDDEAFF
>TRBV4-1|TRBJ1-5
CASSQGPSPNQPQHF
>TRBV15|TRBJ2-7
CATRVSGRHEQYF
>TRBV27|TRBJ1-1
CASGRRAEGTEAFF
>TRBV7-7|TRBJ1-5
CASSRAADQPQHF
>TRBV18|TRBJ1-6
CASSPQEPGNSPLHF
>TRBV28|TRBJ2-1
CASSLGGGRAENEQFF
>TRBV7-6|TRBJ1-5
CASSPVGAANQPQHF
>TRBV7-9|TRBJ2-7
CASSEGHSLLYEQYF
>TRBV5-1|TRBJ1-5
CASSVTGGRQPQHF
>TRBV4-1|TRBJ2-1
CASSQGMPSGFSPSSYNEQFF
>TRBV5-4|TRBJ2-2
CASSLTSGRGTGELFF